Only a few counts were recorded for the clone carrying this T cell receptor beta chain. The CDR3 loop spans 13 amino acids. Germline V gene data show CDR1 as DFQATT and CDR2 as SNEGSKA (reference sequence). V shed 5 bases and J shed 8 bases, with 15 bases lying between them. This entry belongs to a study of blood T cells in healthy people across ages. Through a sample-barcoded 5' primer and a J-beta primer mix, a second PCR was run for about 7 to 12 cycles. Every sample gave at least 2.5 million paired-end reads containing CDR3. Via MiXCR, TCRdb re-called the 5' RACE reads, giving one row per CDR3 protein. This sample has more than 1 million distinct CDR3 sequences; 40% to 50% occur once, and the top ten carry approximately 17%. Individuals who donated were healthy Caucasians from Russia aged about 6 to 90.

The sequence derives from a woman aged 60-70 years in good health. This rearrangement joins TRBV20-1 to TRBJ1-4; a possible D gene is TRBD1 (6 bases). The sample was blood. The CDR3 loop reads CSAVRGAKEKLFF. Written as DNA, the CDR3 is TGCAGTGCTGTTCGGGGGGCGAAGGAAAAACTGTTTTTT.